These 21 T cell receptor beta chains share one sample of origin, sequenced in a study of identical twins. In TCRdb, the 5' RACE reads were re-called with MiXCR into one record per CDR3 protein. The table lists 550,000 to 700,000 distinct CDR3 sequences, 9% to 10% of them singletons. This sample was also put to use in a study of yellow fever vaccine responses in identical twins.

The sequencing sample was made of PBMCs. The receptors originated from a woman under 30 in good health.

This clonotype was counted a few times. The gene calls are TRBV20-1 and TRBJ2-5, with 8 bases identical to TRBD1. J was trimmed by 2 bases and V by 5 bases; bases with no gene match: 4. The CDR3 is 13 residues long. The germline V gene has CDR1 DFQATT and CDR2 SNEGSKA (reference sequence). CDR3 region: CSALRTGQETQYF. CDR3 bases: TGCAGTGCTCTACGGACAGGGCAAGAGACCCAGTACTTC.

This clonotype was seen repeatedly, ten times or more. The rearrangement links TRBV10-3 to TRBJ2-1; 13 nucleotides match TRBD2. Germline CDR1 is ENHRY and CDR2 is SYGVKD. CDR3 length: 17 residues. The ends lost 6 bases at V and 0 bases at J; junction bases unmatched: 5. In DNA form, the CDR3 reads TGTGCCATCAGCCCCTGGACTAGCGGGAGCTCCTACAATGAGCAGTTCTTC. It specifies CAISPWTSGSSYNEQFF.

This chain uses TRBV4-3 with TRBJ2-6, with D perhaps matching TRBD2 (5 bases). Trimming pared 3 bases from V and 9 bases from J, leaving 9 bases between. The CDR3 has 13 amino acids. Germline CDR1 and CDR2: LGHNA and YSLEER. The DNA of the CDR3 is TGCGCCAGCAGCCAGGGCCGGGGCAACGTCCTGACTTTC. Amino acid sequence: CASSQGRGNVLTF.

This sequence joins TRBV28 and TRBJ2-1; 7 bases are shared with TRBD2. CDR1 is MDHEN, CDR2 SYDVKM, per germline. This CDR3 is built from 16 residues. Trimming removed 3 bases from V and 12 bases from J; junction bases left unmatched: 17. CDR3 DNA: TGTGCCAGCAGTTTTCGAGTTTTCGAATTCCGGACTAGGCAGTTCTTC. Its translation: CASSFRVFEFRTRQFF.

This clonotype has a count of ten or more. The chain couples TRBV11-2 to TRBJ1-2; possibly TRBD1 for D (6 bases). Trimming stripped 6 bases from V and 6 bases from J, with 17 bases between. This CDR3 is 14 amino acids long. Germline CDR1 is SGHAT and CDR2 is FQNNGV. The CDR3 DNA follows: TGTGCCAGCAGTCCCAGTACAGGGAATCATGGCTACACCTTC. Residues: CASSPSTGNHGYTF.

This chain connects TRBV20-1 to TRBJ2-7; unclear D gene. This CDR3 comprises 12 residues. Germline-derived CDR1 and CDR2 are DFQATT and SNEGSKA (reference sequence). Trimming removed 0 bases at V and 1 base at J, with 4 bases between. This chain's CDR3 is CSARDKSYEQYF. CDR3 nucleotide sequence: TGCAGTGCTAGAGATAAGTCCTACGAGCAGTACTTC.

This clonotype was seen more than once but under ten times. In nucleotides, the CDR3 is TGCGCCAGCAGCCAAACACTAGAGGATACGCAGTATTTT. It encodes CASSQTLEDTQYF. This chain links TRBV4-3 with TRBJ2-3, with D perhaps matching TRBD2 (5 bases). The V end was cut by 2 bases, the J end by 6 bases, with 9 bases between. This CDR3 has 13 residues. Germline CDR1 reads LGHNA; CDR2 reads YSLEER.

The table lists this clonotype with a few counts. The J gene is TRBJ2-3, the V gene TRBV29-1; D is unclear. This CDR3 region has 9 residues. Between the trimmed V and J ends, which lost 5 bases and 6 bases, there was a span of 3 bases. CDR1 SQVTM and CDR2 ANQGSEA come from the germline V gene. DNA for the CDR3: TGCAGCGTTTCCGATACGCAGTATTTT. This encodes CSVSDTQYF.

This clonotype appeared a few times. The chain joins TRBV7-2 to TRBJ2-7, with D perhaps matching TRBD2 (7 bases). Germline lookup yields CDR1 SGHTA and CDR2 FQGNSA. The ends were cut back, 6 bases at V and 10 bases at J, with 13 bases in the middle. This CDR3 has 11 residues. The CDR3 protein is CASRGGGDQYF. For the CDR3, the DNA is TGTGCCAGCAGAGGGGGAGGGGACCAGTACTTC. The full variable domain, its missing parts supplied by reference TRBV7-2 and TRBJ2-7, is GAGVSQSPSNKVTEKGKDVELRCDPISGHTALYWYRQSLGQGLEFLIYFQGNSAPDKSGLPSDRFSAERTGGSVSTLTIQRTQQEDSAVYLCASRGGGDQYFGPGTRLTVT.

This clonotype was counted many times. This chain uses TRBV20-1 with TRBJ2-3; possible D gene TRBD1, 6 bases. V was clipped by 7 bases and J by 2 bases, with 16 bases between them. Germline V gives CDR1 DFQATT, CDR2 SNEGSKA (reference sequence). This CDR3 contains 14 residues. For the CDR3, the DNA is TGCAGTGGATCAAGGCAGGGGACCACAGATACGCAGTATTTT. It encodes CSGSRQGTTDTQYF.

The CDR3 region is CASSIGTGTVGETQYF. CDR3 sequence (DNA): TGTGCCAGCAGCATAGGGACAGGGACCGTAGGAGAGACCCAGTACTTC. The chain joins TRBV7-8 to TRBJ2-5, with 9 nucleotides matching TRBD1. This CDR3 comprises 16 residues. With 5 bases clipped from V and 4 bases from J, the junction kept 11 bases outside the gene matches. CDR1 is SGHVS and CDR2 is FQNEAQ in the germline V gene.

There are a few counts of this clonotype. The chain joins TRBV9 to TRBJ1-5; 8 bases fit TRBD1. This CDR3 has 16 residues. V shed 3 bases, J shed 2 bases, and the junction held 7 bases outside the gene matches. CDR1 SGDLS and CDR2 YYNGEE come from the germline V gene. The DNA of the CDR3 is TGTGCCAGCAGCGAGGGCGGACAGGGAGGCAATCAGCCCCAGCATTTT. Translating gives CASSEGGQGGNQPQHF.

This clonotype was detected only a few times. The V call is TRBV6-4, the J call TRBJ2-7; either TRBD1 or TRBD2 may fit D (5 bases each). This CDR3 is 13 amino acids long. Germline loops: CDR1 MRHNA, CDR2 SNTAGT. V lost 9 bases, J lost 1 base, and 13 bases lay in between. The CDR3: CASGVGESYEQYF. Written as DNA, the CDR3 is TGTGCCAGTGGGGTGGGGGAATCCTACGAGCAGTACTTC.

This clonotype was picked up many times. The CDR3 nucleotides read TGCAGCGTTGAAGGAGGACCCTTCAATAATGAAAAACTGTTTTTT. This translates into CSVEGGPFNNEKLFF. The chain uses TRBV29-1 and TRBJ1-4, with unresolved D. The germline CDR1 and CDR2 sequences are SQVTM and ANQGSEA. There are 15 residues in the CDR3. Trimming took off 1 base at V and 4 bases at J, with 13 bases between the two ends.

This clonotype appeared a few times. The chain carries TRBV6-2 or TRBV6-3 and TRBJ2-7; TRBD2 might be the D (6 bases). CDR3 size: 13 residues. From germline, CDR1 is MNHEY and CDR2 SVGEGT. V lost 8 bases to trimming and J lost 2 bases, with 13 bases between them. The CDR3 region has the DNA TGTGCCAGCCATAATAGCGGAGCCTACGAGCAGTACTTC. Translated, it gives CASHNSGAYEQYF.

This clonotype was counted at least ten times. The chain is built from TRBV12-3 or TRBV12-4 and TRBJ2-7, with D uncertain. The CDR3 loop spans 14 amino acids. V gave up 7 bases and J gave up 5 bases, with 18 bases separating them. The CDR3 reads CASTLRWGGHEQYF. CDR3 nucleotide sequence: TGTGCCAGCACTCTACGGTGGGGTGGTCACGAGCAGTACTTC.

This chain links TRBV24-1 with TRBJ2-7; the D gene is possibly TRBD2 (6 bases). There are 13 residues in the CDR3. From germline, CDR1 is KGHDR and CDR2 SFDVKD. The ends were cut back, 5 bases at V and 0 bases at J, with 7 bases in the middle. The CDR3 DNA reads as TGTGCCACCAGTGTAGCGGACTCCTACGAGCAGTACTTC. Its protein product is CATSVADSYEQYF.

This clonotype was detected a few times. The CDR3 protein is CASSQTGSQETQYF. CDR3 in DNA: TGCGCCAGCAGCCAGACAGGTTCCCAAGAGACCCAGTACTTC. The chain uses TRBV4-1 and TRBJ2-5, with D possibly being TRBD1 (6 bases). Trimming left V 3 bases short and J 1 base short, with 9 bases between. The length of the CDR3 is 14 residues. CDR1 and CDR2 from the germline V gene are MGHRA and YSYEKL.

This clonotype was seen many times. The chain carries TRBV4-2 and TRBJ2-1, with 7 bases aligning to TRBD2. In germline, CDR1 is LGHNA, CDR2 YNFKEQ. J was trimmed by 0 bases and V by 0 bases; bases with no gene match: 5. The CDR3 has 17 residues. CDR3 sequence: CASSQDPGGSSYNEQFF. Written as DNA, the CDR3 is TGTGCCAGCAGCCAAGATCCGGGCGGGAGCTCCTACAATGAGCAGTTCTTC.

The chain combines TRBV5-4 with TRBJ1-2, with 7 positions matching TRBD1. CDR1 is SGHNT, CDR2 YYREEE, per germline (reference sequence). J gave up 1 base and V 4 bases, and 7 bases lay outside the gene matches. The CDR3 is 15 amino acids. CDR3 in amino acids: CASSVGTALNYGYTF. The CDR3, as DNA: TGTGCCAGCAGCGTCGGGACAGCTCTTAACTATGGCTACACCTTC.

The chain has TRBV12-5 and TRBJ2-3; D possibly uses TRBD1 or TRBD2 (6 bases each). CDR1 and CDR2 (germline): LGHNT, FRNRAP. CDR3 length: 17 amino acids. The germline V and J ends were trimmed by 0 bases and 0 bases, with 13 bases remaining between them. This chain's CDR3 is CASGLVLGGTSTDTQYF. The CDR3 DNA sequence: TGTGCTAGTGGTTTGGTACTGGGGGGCACTAGCACAGATACGCAGTATTTT.